This T cell receptor (beta chain) was documented in a study of blood T cells in healthy people across ages (dated by TCRdb to the mid-2010s). For the study in its entirety: In model experiments, template switching captured roughly one uniquely barcoded TCR beta cDNA molecule for every two T cells. The study measured age-related changes in TCR beta repertoire diversity using deep sequencing normalized with unique cDNA molecular identifiers. Donors were grouped into four age groups: young (average 16 years), middle-aged (around 39), aged (roughly 67) and long-lived (just over 80). To avoid experimental bias, donors of different ages were spread randomly across the sequencing lanes. For two donors (one aged 18 to 30 and one aged 80 or older), the study analyzed two additional independent replicas of 1 million unique cDNA reads from the same blood draw.

Overall results and qualifications from the work: Conclusive comparison of naive and antigen-experienced compartments was prevented by the profiling of bulk unsorted PBMCs. As age increased, observed TCR beta diversity per million T cells dropped in a roughly linear way, and a significant reduction was already evident by age approximately 40. The percentage of naive T cells measured by flow cytometry correlated strongly with observed TCR beta diversity. Compared with the aged group, the long-lived group had more naive CD4+ T cells, fewer expanded clones and increased TCR diversity, suggesting age selection. Total diversity estimates from one million sequenced T cells were considered lower bounds and underestimates. The CMV infection status of donors was not known, potentially confounding age-related changes in expanded clonotypes.

Systemically healthy Caucasian individuals from Russia, 35 to 40 in total and aged roughly 6 to 100 years, were included as donors. About 10 milliliters of peripheral blood were collected from each donor into EDTA-treated Vacutainer tubes. Ficoll-Paque density-gradient centrifugation was used to isolate PBMCs, with at least 7 million per sample. Total RNA was extracted from PBMCs with Trizol reagent, with at least 5.5 micrograms obtained per sample. The percentages of naive CD45RAhigh/CD27high T cells were determined by flow cytometry on a PBMC aliquot from every donor. There are 14 amino acids in the CDR3, from cysteine to phenylalanine inclusive. CDR3 DNA only is kept here, 42 bases in frame from base 1. The germline V gene yields SGHTA for CDR1 and FQGNSA for CDR2. V and J are truncated by 5 bases and 6 bases respectively, leaving an intervening sequence of 14 bases. Comment on this clonotype: There is no known antigen for this receptor. Nothing much larger sits one base from this clone, and base qualities are not available.

Receptor libraries were prepared by 5' RACE. The second PCR ran for about 7 to 11 cycles and used a J-beta primer mix along with a sample-barcoded 5' primer. Each TCR beta cDNA molecule received a unique molecular identifier from a template-switch 5' adaptor carrying 12 random nucleotides. At least 2.5 million CDR3-containing paired-end reads were obtained from each sample. First-strand cDNA synthesis was performed from all RNA using the Mint cDNA synthesis kit, with priming by a TRBC-specific oligonucleotide. Following uracil-DNA glycosylase treatment, a first 18-cycle PCR with universal primers M1SS and BC2_uni_R was performed on all cDNA. The source study handled its data this way. For normalization, 1 million high-quality reads, each with a distinct molecular identifier, were randomly selected from each sample. Reads with shared molecular identifiers were discarded instead of being binned into consensus sequences. MiTCR, with a Q25 quality threshold and the strictest error-elimination algorithm, was used for CDR3 identification, clonotype clustering and error correction. Lower-bound total TCR beta diversity was estimated with a nonparametric unseen species model using Euler transformation. TCRdb trimmed the raw reads at Q25, called clones with MiXCR and kept productive beta chains. Rows are combined by CDR3 protein, so each entry shows the most common genes and DNA. Clone size and V and J calls follow TCRdb, not the original study. Recorded for this sample are around 1,900,000 distinct CDR3 sequences; around 40% of them occurred a single time. The ten largest clones represent more than 20% of the sample.

In this chain, TRBV7-2 is recombined with TRBJ1-5; no D segment can be confidently identified. This receptor was taken from a human donor in good health. The sequencing sample was made of blood. In nucleotides, the sequence is TGTGCCAGCAGCGGCACAGTCCGGTCTCAGCCCCAGCATTTT. Its amino acids are CASSGTVRSQPQHF. The CDR3, completed at both ends by the reference TRBV7-2 and TRBJ1-5 genes, gives the full variable domain GAGVSQSPSNKVTEKGKDVELRCDPISGHTALYWYRQSLGQGLEFLIYFQGNSAPDKSGLPSDRFSAERTGGSVSTLTIQRTQQEDSAVYLCASSGTVRSQPQHFGDGTRLSIL.